The rows below give T cell receptor beta chains drawn from one sample of a study of Graves' ophthalmopathy and Graves' hyperthyroidism. A single record per CDR3 protein comes from TCRdb applying MiXCR to the multiplex PCR reads. The sample carries 400,000 or so distinct CDR3 sequences, 17% recorded once. Sequenced sample: peripheral blood. Receptors originate from an adult woman with stable Graves' hyperthyroidism. Each CDR3 is given with its conserved first and last residue. Fields, in order: V gene, J gene, CDR3 protein.

v_call: TRBV4-3
j_call: TRBJ2-6
cdr3_aa: CASSQGDRAGANVLTF

v_call: TRBV18
j_call: TRBJ1-2
cdr3_aa: CASSPEEGFGYTF

v_call: TRBV6-2/TRBV6-3
j_call: TRBJ2-7
cdr3_aa: CASSPRREVVEQYF

v_call: TRBV6-1
j_call: TRBJ2-2
cdr3_aa: CASRVTHTGELFF

v_call: TRBV18
j_call: TRBJ2-7
cdr3_aa: CASSPRLAGVGNEQYF

v_call: TRBV15
j_call: TRBJ2-7
cdr3_aa: CATSTPTSSYGYEQYF

v_call: TRBV27
j_call: TRBJ1-5
cdr3_aa: CASSRGRQGGDQPQHF

v_call: TRBV12-3/TRBV12-4
j_call: TRBJ1-1
cdr3_aa: CASSHSGGNTEAFF

v_call: TRBV20-1
j_call: TRBJ2-5
cdr3_aa: CSARDRTGFLETQYF

v_call: TRBV29-1
j_call: TRBJ2-7
cdr3_aa: CSVELAGGFLYEQYF

v_call: TRBV12-3/TRBV12-4
j_call: TRBJ2-5
cdr3_aa: CASKVSGSLKETQYF

v_call: TRBV7-6
j_call: TRBJ2-2
cdr3_aa: CASSLLPGSGSAGELFF

v_call: TRBV11-3
j_call: TRBJ2-2
cdr3_aa: CASSLGAAINTGELFF

v_call: TRBV2
j_call: TRBJ2-7
cdr3_aa: CASSGPGTSSLEQYF

v_call: TRBV6-5
j_call: TRBJ2-7
cdr3_aa: CASSYSPLLEQYF

v_call: TRBV6-1
j_call: TRBJ1-5
cdr3_aa: CATSGRGLNQPQHF

v_call: TRBV5-1
j_call: TRBJ2-7
cdr3_aa: CASSLALSPPNYEQYF

v_call: TRBV24-1
j_call: TRBJ1-5
cdr3_aa: CATSDPRQGGINQPQHF

v_call: TRBV9
j_call: TRBJ2-7
cdr3_aa: CASSAGVDGSYEQYF

v_call: TRBV18
j_call: TRBJ1-1
cdr3_aa: CASSPRWNTEAFF

v_call: TRBV28
j_call: TRBJ2-7
cdr3_aa: CASSINLLEQYF

v_call: TRBV2
j_call: TRBJ2-7
cdr3_aa: CASNLGPIYEQYF

v_call: TRBV11-2
j_call: TRBJ1-1
cdr3_aa: CASTFSPGEAFF

v_call: TRBV19
j_call: TRBJ1-2
cdr3_aa: CASSRQGSNGYTF

v_call: TRBV9
j_call: TRBJ2-2
cdr3_aa: CASSVRRGLVNTGELFF

v_call: TRBV28
j_call: TRBJ2-6
cdr3_aa: CASSFQGPGGANVLTF

v_call: TRBV28
j_call: TRBJ2-7
cdr3_aa: CASRRQSYEQYF

v_call: TRBV28
j_call: TRBJ1-2
cdr3_aa: CASSFGVGNYGYTF

v_call: TRBV7-3
j_call: TRBJ2-5
cdr3_aa: CASCSSPSETQYF

v_call: TRBV2
j_call: TRBJ1-5
cdr3_aa: CASGDRQGRNQPQHF

v_call: TRBV12-5
j_call: TRBJ2-5
cdr3_aa: CASGLVPSGRMAETQYF

v_call: TRBV18
j_call: TRBJ2-7
cdr3_aa: CASSPPSLQGIAGQYF

v_call: TRBV2
j_call: TRBJ1-5
cdr3_aa: CASSEARRGLQPQHF

v_call: TRBV5-1
j_call: TRBJ1-1
cdr3_aa: CASSLEQGMSTEAFF

v_call: TRBV19
j_call: TRBJ1-1
cdr3_aa: CASSIAGDTLNTEAFF